These 22 T cell receptor beta chains were all obtained from the same sample, sequenced in a study of shared clonotypes between healthy human individuals. Generated by immunoSEQ multiplex PCR, the TCRdb table keeps only in-frame clones and is missing some. The top ten hold over 1.5% of the sample, which has about 2.1 million clones, approximately 94% seen once. Naive CD8 cells were CD45RO-negative, positively selected for CCR7, excluding terminally differentiated effector memory CD45RA+ cells. The sample taken for sequencing was naive CD8+ T cells from PBMCs. The origin of the receptors is a man aged 18-30 years in good health. Some clones in this sample may be carry-over from other donors' samples.

The sample holds one count of this clone. The chain links TRBV9 to TRBJ2-7; no clear D. CDR3 size: 14 residues. V was trimmed by 3 bases and J by 3 bases, leaving 13 bases between them. CDR1 and CDR2 from the germline V gene are SGDLS and YYNGEE. The CDR3 here is CASSGRASVYEQYF. The CDR3 nucleotides are TGTGCCAGCAGCGGACGGGCCTCGGTCTACGAGCAGTACTTC.

This chain joins TRBV27 and TRBJ2-7, with 7 bases lining up with TRBD2. V dropped 2 bases and J dropped 5; count of bases not matched to a gene: 6. CDR3 length: 14 amino acids. CDR1 is MNHEY, CDR2 SMNVEV, per germline (reference sequence). The DNA of the CDR3 is TGTGCCAGCAGTTTAACTCGCGGGGGAAACGAGCAGTACTTC. Translating it yields CASSLTRGGNEQYF.

The chain has TRBV4-2 and TRBJ1-5; D is unresolved. CDR1 and CDR2 from the germline V gene are LGHNA and YNFKEQ. The CDR3 is made up of 19 amino acids. The V and J ends lost 0 bases and 0 bases respectively, with 18 bases between them. CDR3 protein: CASSQDLRQLLYSNQPQHF. The CDR3 DNA follows: TGTGCCAGCAGCCAAGATCTTCGGCAGCTACTTTATAGCAATCAGCCCCAGCATTTT.

The chain carries TRBV9 and TRBJ1-1; TRBD1 is a possible D gene (5 bases). The ends were cut back, 0 bases at V and 7 bases at J, with 10 bases in the middle. The germline V gene has CDR1 SGDLS and CDR2 YYNGEE. This CDR3 has 13 amino acids. The CDR3 coding sequence is TGTGCCAGCAGCGTAGTGCAGGGACGTGAAGCTTTCTTT. It specifies CASSVVQGREAFF.

Concerning this clone: The sample carries other DNA sequences with the same CDR3. The gene calls are TRBV7-9 and TRBJ2-5; 7 bases map to TRBD2. The germline CDR1 and CDR2 sequences are SEHNR and FQNEAQ (reference sequence). There are 13 residues in the CDR3. The ends lost 5 bases at V and 3 bases at J; junction bases unmatched: 3. DNA of the CDR3: TGTGCCAGCAGCCTCCGGGGGGAAGAGACCCAGTACTTC. Translating it yields CASSLRGEETQYF.

This clone was seen once. This chain connects TRBV6-5 to TRBJ2-3; D is unresolved. The germline CDR1 and CDR2 sequences are MNHEY and SVGAGI. The CDR3 is made up of 15 amino acids. Trimming removed 5 bases at V and 2 bases at J, with 14 bases between. The CDR3 DNA is TGTGCCAGCAGTGTGGCGGAGAAGTACACAGATACGCAGTATTTT. It yields the protein CASSVAEKYTDTQYF.

The chain combines TRBV5-6 with TRBJ2-1; TRBD1 matches 10 bases. The CDR3 runs to 14 residues. V lost 3 bases to trimming and J lost 9 bases; unmatched junction nucleotides: 6. Per the germline V gene, CDR1 is SGHDT and CDR2 is YYEEEE. This CDR3 is CASSYSTGGGEQFF. The DNA for the CDR3 is TGTGCCAGCAGCTACTCGACAGGGGGCGGTGAGCAGTTCTTC.

The V and J genes are TRBV6-5 and TRBJ1-1; D uncertain. Germline V gene sequence: CDR1 MNHEY, CDR2 SVGAGI. The CDR3 runs to 14 residues. Trimming pared 2 bases from V and 4 bases from J, leaving 11 bases between. The CDR3 DNA reads TGTGCCAGCAGTTACCTCTCCTCGGCCACTGAAGCTTTCTTT. Translated: CASSYLSSATEAFF.

The chain carries TRBV16 and TRBJ2-7; D is perhaps TRBD2 (5 bases). This CDR3 is built from 14 residues. V dropped 4 bases and J dropped 5 bases, with 15 bases sitting between them. Germline V CDR1 and CDR2: KGHSY, FQNENV. The CDR3 sequence: CASSPPRGFNEQYF. The CDR3 DNA reads as TGTGCCAGCAGCCCCCCACGGGGTTTCAACGAGCAGTACTTC.

The J gene is TRBJ1-2, the V gene TRBV4-3; 9 nucleotides align to TRBD1. The CDR3 is 16 residues long. The germline gives CDR1 LGHNA, CDR2 YSLEER. V shed 0 bases, J shed 8 bases, and the junction held 10 bases outside the gene matches. For the CDR3, the DNA is TGCGCCAGCAGCCAAGACGGTGGGACAGGGATTGAGGGCTACACCTTC. It translates to CASSQDGGTGIEGYTF.

The chain combines TRBV28 with TRBJ1-3, with D possibly TRBD1 on 5 matching bases. Germline-derived CDR1 and CDR2 are MDHEN and SYDVKM. Deletions cut 2 bases from V and 2 bases from J, with 16 bases between. The CDR3 consists of 17 residues. The CDR3 loop reads CASSLSPNGGTGNTIYF. The CDR3 nucleotides are TGTGCCAGCAGTTTAAGCCCTAATGGGGGGACTGGAAACACCATATATTTT.

The DNA of the CDR3 is TGCAGTGCTAGCAGTGAAAAACTGTTTTTT. Protein product: CSASSEKLFF. The V gene is TRBV20-1, the J gene TRBJ1-4; D remains unclear. Trimming pared 3 bases from V and 7 bases from J, leaving 3 bases between. This CDR3 contains 10 residues. Germline assignment: CDR1 DFQATT and CDR2 SNEGSKA (reference sequence).

V and J are TRBV4-2 and TRBJ1-1; D is ambiguous. The CDR3 length is 13 residues. Per germline, CDR1 LGHNA and CDR2 YNFKEQ. V shed 0 bases and J shed 8 bases, with 10 bases lying between them. CDR3 nucleotide sequence: TGTGCCAGCAGCCAAGAGGCAGTGAGGGAAGCTTTCTTT. Encoded protein: CASSQEAVREAFF.

J is TRBJ2-1 and V is TRBV5-1; 7 bases align to TRBD1. Germline loops: CDR1 SGHRS, CDR2 YFSETQ. After removal of 2 bases from V and 2 bases from J, the junction contained 4 bases not matched to a gene. The CDR3 has 15 amino acids. Written as DNA, the CDR3 is TGCGCCAGCAGCTTTCTAGGGGGCGCCTACAATGAGCAGTTCTTC. Translation: CASSFLGGAYNEQFF.

The genes are TRBV29-1 and TRBJ1-3; D may be TRBD1 (5 bases). The CDR3 is 13 residues long. The germline CDR1 and CDR2 sequences are SQVTM and ANQGSEA. V was trimmed by 7 bases and J by 2 bases, leaving 12 bases between them. CDR3 loop: CSARGRTGNTIYF. For the CDR3, the DNA is TGCAGCGCGAGGGGACGAACTGGAAACACCATATATTTT.

The rearrangement joins TRBV7-9 to TRBJ2-5; a possible D gene is TRBD1 (5 bases). Between the trimmed V and J ends, which lost 2 bases and 2 bases, there was a span of 9 bases. The CDR3 sequence is 14 residues long. Looked up from germline, CDR1 is SEHNR and CDR2 is FQNEAQ (reference sequence). The CDR3 DNA is TGTGCCAGCAGCTTACCGACAGCACAAGAGACCCAGTACTTC. Its translation: CASSLPTAQETQYF.

The V call is TRBV9, the J call TRBJ2-1; possibly TRBD2 for D (6 bases). V was clipped by 0 bases and J by 6 bases, with 16 bases between them. Germline CDR1 reads SGDLS; CDR2 reads YYNGEE. The CDR3 extends over 16 amino acids. CDR3 nucleotides: TGTGCCAGCAGCGTAGGGTCGGTAGGAGGGAGCAATGAGCAGTTCTTC. This translates into CASSVGSVGGSNEQFF. The whole variable domain, remainder taken from reference TRBV9 and TRBJ2-1, is DSGVTQTPKHLITATGQRVTLRCSPRSGDLSVYWYQQSLDQGLQFLIQYYNGEERAKGNILERFSAQQFPDLHSELNLSSLELGDSALYFCASSVGSVGGSNEQFFGPGTRLTVL.

J is TRBJ2-1 and V is TRBV11-2; 8 bases agree with TRBD2. Germline CDR1 reads SGHAT; CDR2 reads FQNNGV. J gave up 7 bases and V 3 bases, and 8 bases lay outside the gene matches. The CDR3 loop spans 15 amino acids. CDR3 sequence: CASSFGRDFLNEQFF. CDR3 bases: TGTGCCAGCAGCTTCGGGAGGGACTTTTTGAATGAGCAGTTCTTC. The full variable domain, completed using reference TRBV11-2 and TRBJ2-1, is EAGVAQSPRYKIIEKRQSVAFWCNPISGHATLYWYQQILGQGPKLLIQFQNNGVVDDSQLPKDRFSAERLKGVDSTLKIQPAKLEDSAVYLCASSFGRDFLNEQFFGPGTRLTVL.

With respect to this clone: Other DNA sequences in the same sample also yield this CDR3. J is TRBJ2-7 and V is TRBV5-1; TRBD1 is a possible D gene (5 bases). Per germline, CDR1 SGHRS and CDR2 YFSETQ. CDR3 length: 11 residues. Trimming stripped 3 bases from V and 6 bases from J, with 7 bases between. In nucleotides, the CDR3 is TGCGCCAGCAGCTGGGGCACCGAGCAGTACTTC. Translating it yields CASSWGTEQYF.

This clone was recorded once. The CDR3 bases are TGTGCCAGCAGTTCTTCCGGGACTAGCGGGTCCCCCGGGGAAGAGACCCAGTACTTC. Translation: CASSSSGTSGSPGEETQYF. V and J are TRBV28 and TRBJ2-5, with TRBD2 matching over 12 bases. The trim removed 4 bases at V and 3 bases at J, leaving 15 bases unmatched. The CDR3 is 19 amino acids. Germline CDR1 reads MDHEN; CDR2 reads SYDVKM.

The chain carries TRBV5-4 and TRBJ2-3; 9 bases match TRBD1. CDR3 length: 15 amino acids. The V gene end was trimmed by 0 bases and the J gene end by 4 bases; junction bases not matched to a gene: 3. CDR1 and CDR2 (germline): SGHNT, YYREEE (reference sequence). The CDR3 sequence is CASSLGTGDADTQYF. CDR3 sequence (DNA): TGTGCCAGCAGCTTGGGGACAGGGGATGCAGATACGCAGTATTTT.

The chain joins TRBV25-1 to TRBJ2-6, with D maybe TRBD2 (7 bases). V dropped 3 bases and J dropped 2 bases, with 17 bases sitting between them. Germline-derived CDR1 and CDR2 are MGHDK and SYGVNS. There are 18 residues in the CDR3. CDR3 DNA sequence: TGTGCCAGCAGTGATAGTAGTAAGGGGGGGGCTGGGGCCAACGTCCTGACTTTC. Protein sequence: CASSDSSKGGAGANVLTF.